The 13 T cell receptor beta chains below were found in one sample sequenced in a study of technical replicates of blood from a few donors. The table came from immunoSEQ multiplex PCR; TCRdb's copy has only in-frame clones and leaves some out. In the table there are more than 11,000 clones, over 80% of which are singletons. Sequencing was done on a sample of PBMCs. The receptors here all came from a human donor in good health.

The V and J genes are TRBV28 and TRBJ2-2; 14 nucleotides align to TRBD2. After removal of 6 bases from V and 5 bases from J, the junction contained 11 bases not matched to a gene. This CDR3 spans 18 amino acids. Per the germline V gene, CDR1 is MDHEN and CDR2 is SYDVKM. The CDR3 is CASSTPGLAGAGTGELFF. CDR3 nucleotide sequence: TGTGCCAGCAGCACCCCGGGACTAGCGGGAGCAGGAACCGGGGAGCTGTTTTTT.

The chain combines TRBV5-1 with TRBJ2-3; 7 bases fit TRBD1. The germline V gene has CDR1 SGHRS and CDR2 YFSETQ. V was clipped by 7 bases and J by 3 bases; unmatched bases: 8. This CDR3 is built from 14 residues. This chain's CDR3 is CASSGQSQTDTQYF. The CDR3 nucleotides read TGCGCCAGCTCGGGACAGAGCCAGACAGATACGCAGTATTTT.

The chain carries TRBV6-4 and TRBJ1-2, with D possibly matching TRBD1 (5 bases). V was shortened by 3 bases and J by 3 bases, with 17 bases between the two germline ends. The germline gives CDR1 MRHNA, CDR2 SNTAGT. This CDR3 has 16 residues. The CDR3 sequence: CASSEWALGGDYGYTF. CDR3 nucleotide sequence: TGTGCCAGCAGTGAATGGGCTTTGGGGGGAGACTATGGCTACACCTTC.

The rearrangement links TRBV5-1 to TRBJ2-2, with TRBD2 matching 7 bases. Germline CDR1 reads SGHRS; CDR2 reads YFSETQ. The trim removed 4 bases at V and 1 base at J, leaving 4 bases unmatched. CDR3 length: 15 residues. The CDR3, as DNA: TGCGCCAGCAGCGGTGGACTAGTGAACACCGGGGAGCTGTTTTTT. This translates into CASSGGLVNTGELFF.

In its sample, this clone was seen once. The gene calls are TRBV2 and TRBJ2-3, with TRBD1 matching over 10 bases. This CDR3 is built from 14 residues. Germline lookup yields CDR1 SNHLY and CDR2 FYNNEI. V lost 6 bases, J lost 4 bases, and 4 bases stayed unmatched. The CDR3 reads CASSPGTGADTQYF. The CDR3, as DNA: TGTGCCAGCAGCCCCGGGACAGGGGCAGATACGCAGTATTTT.

This rearrangement joins TRBV18 to TRBJ2-3; 12 bases align to TRBD1. There are 17 residues in the CDR3. From germline, CDR1 is KGHSH and CDR2 LQKENI. V shed 1 base, J shed 8 bases, and the junction held 10 bases outside the gene matches. This CDR3 is CASSPQPPGQGAGTQYF. DNA of the CDR3: TGTGCCAGCTCACCACAGCCCCCGGGACAGGGGGCAGGTACGCAGTATTTT.

This chain links TRBV19 with TRBJ2-3; D not certain. Trimming removed 5 bases at V and 1 base at J, with 13 bases between. The CDR3 spans 15 residues. Germline V lookup: CDR1 LNHDA, CDR2 SQIVND (reference sequence). The CDR3 loop reads CASSPDLTRTDTQYF. DNA for the CDR3: TGTGCCAGTAGTCCCGACTTAACTCGCACAGATACGCAGTATTTT.

About this clone itself: A read error may produce the germline difference seen at one junction end. The gene calls are TRBV11-1 and TRBJ1-1, with D possibly TRBD1 on 5 matching bases. The CDR3 runs to 12 residues. The germline V gene has CDR1 SGHAT and CDR2 FQDESV (reference sequence). The CDR3 DNA sequence: TGTGCCAGCAGCAAACAGTGGGGGGATCTAGTCTTT. This translates into CASSKQWGDLVF.

V gene TRBV11-3 combines with J gene TRBJ2-3; weak D call: TRBD1 (6 bases). The V and J ends lost 1 base and 2 bases respectively, with 13 bases between them. CDR1 and CDR2 from the germline V gene are SGHNT and YENEEA. This CDR3 spans 16 amino acids. The CDR3 protein is CASSLGRDTFTDTQYF. The CDR3 DNA sequence: TGTGCCAGCAGCTTAGGCCGGGACACATTCACAGATACGCAGTATTTT. Full variable domain (remainder filled in from reference TRBV11-3 and TRBJ2-3): EAGVVQSPRYKIIEKKQPVAFWCNPISGHNTLYWYLQNLGQGPELLIRYENEEAVDDSQLPKDRFSAERLKGVDSTLKIQPAELGDSAVYLCASSLGRDTFTDTQYFGPGTRLTVL.

V usage is TRBV2 and J usage is TRBJ2-2, with a tentative D call TRBD1 (5 bases). Trimming left V 7 bases short and J 4 bases short, with 10 bases between. The CDR3 spans 13 residues. Germline assignment: CDR1 SNHLY and CDR2 FYNNEI. The CDR3 protein is CASTTAFTGELFF. The CDR3 nucleotides read TGTGCCAGCACGACAGCGTTCACCGGGGAGCTGTTTTTT.

The chain joins TRBV10-1 to TRBJ2-2; D is perhaps TRBD1 (6 bases). Trimming shortened V by 10 bases and J by 3 bases, and 12 bases separated the two germline ends. This CDR3 contains 13 residues. The V gene's germline CDR1 is WNHNN and CDR2 SYGVQD (reference sequence). CDR3 sequence: CATGAGDTGELFF. DNA of the CDR3: TGCGCCACCGGGGCAGGGGACACCGGGGAGCTGTTTTTT.

This chain links TRBV9 with TRBJ2-5, with D possibly being TRBD1 (5 bases). The CDR3 loop spans 14 amino acids. The V gene lost 1 base and the J gene lost 2 bases, with 9 bases spanning the gap. Germline assignment: CDR1 SGDLS and CDR2 YYNGEE. The CDR3 protein is CASSVYQGQETQYF. The CDR3 bases are TGTGCCAGCAGCGTATATCAGGGTCAAGAGACCCAGTACTTC.

The genes are TRBV5-4 and TRBJ2-7, with a possible D match to TRBD2 (6 bases). The CDR3 is 16 residues long. Trimming stripped 4 bases from V and 0 bases from J, with 17 bases between. The germline V gene has CDR1 SGHNT and CDR2 YYREEE (reference sequence). The CDR3: CASSRGGATSSYEQYF. In DNA form, the CDR3 reads TGTGCCAGCAGCAGAGGAGGGGCCACCTCCTCCTACGAGCAGTACTTC.